This TCR beta chain originates from a study of T cells in Graves' hyperthyroidism and ophthalmopathy. In its sample, this clonotype was seen many times. The CDR3 runs 16 residues. V lost 7 bases and J lost 4, with 22 bases in between. From RNA transcripts, TCR beta CDR3 regions were amplified. The TCR CDR3 first-round RT-PCR relied on the HTBI primer set. TCRdb analysed the multiplex PCR reads with MiXCR anew, one entry per CDR3 protein. Among hundreds of thousands of distinct CDR3 sequences listed, 15% to 20% were seen once. The sequence was collected from a woman aged 18-29 years with Graves' ophthalmopathy. The sample was blood. The chain combines TRBV12-3 or TRBV12-4 with TRBJ1-1; possible D gene TRBD1, 5 bases. For the CDR3, the DNA is TGTGCCAGCACCCCCCGGGAGGGGACGGTGTTCACTGAAGCTTTCTTT. This codes for CASTPREGTVFTEAFF.